A single sample gave rise to the 25 T cell receptor beta chains below, sequenced in a study of shared clonotypes between healthy human individuals. Sequenced by immunoSEQ multiplex PCR; TCRdb stores in-frame clones only, minus some. The data show 2 million to 2.5 million clones, 85% to 95% seen once. What was sequenced was naive CD4+ T cells from PBMCs. The subset: CD45RA+ positively selected. These receptors were collected from a man between 18 and 35 years old in good health. Some clones in this sample may be carry-over from other donors' samples.

The CDR3, as DNA: TGTGCCAGCAGCCCCCCCGGAGCGTACACCGGGGAGCTGTTTTTT. Translation: CASSPPGAYTGELFF. The V and J genes are TRBV5-4 and TRBJ2-2, with D hard to call. The V gene lost 4 bases and the J gene lost 3 bases, with 13 bases spanning the gap. The V gene's germline CDR1 is SGHNT and CDR2 YYREEE (reference sequence). CDR3 length: 15 residues.

This clone was counted only a few times. This chain joins TRBV7-9 and TRBJ1-1; 10 nucleotides line up with TRBD1. Germline V gene lookup returns CDR1 SEHNR and CDR2 FQNEAQ (reference sequence). CDR3 size: 17 residues. After removal of 5 bases from V and 0 bases from J, the junction contained 9 bases not matched to a gene. The DNA for the CDR3 is TGTGCCAGCAGCCGCCTACTGACAGGGGGCGTGAACACTGAAGCTTTCTTT. Protein sequence: CASSRLLTGGVNTEAFF.

The sample holds one count of this clone. This chain connects TRBV7-2 to TRBJ2-2; TRBD2 agrees at 9 bases. The CDR3 runs to 16 residues. Germline lookup yields CDR1 SGHTA and CDR2 FQGNSA. The ends lost 1 base at V and 6 bases at J; junction bases unmatched: 6. Here the CDR3 DNA reads TGTGCCAGCAGCTTAGAAAGCGGGAGGCCATCCGGGGAGCTGTTTTTT. It encodes CASSLESGRPSGELFF.

Comments on this clone: Additional DNA sequences in this sample encode the identical CDR3. The chain recombines TRBV6-6 with TRBJ2-3; D remains unclear. The CDR3 is 11 amino acids. Trimming cost V 6 bases and J 6 bases, with 7 bases left between them. From germline, CDR1 is MNHNY and CDR2 SVGAGI (reference sequence). The CDR3 DNA follows: TGTGCCAGCAGCCCCGGGGATACGCAGTATTTT. It is translated as CASSPGDTQYF.

Comments on this clone: Other nucleotide sequences in the sample specify the same CDR3. The chain employs TRBV2 and TRBJ2-5; possibly TRBD1 for D (6 bases). The CDR3 totals 13 residues. V lost 4 bases and J 2 bases, leaving 8 bases between the germline ends. In germline, CDR1 is SNHLY, CDR2 FYNNEI. The CDR3 coding sequence is TGTGCCAGCAGTGGCAGGGGACAAGAGACCCAGTACTTC. Amino acids: CASSGRGQETQYF.

This clone was seen just once. The chain couples TRBV28 to TRBJ2-1, with TRBD2 identical over 10 bases. This CDR3 is 16 amino acids long. The germline V gene encodes CDR1 MDHEN and CDR2 SYDVKM. The V segment lost 3 bases and the J segment 1 base; nucleotides outside the gene matches: 3. This CDR3 is CASSFQLAGSYNEQFF. The CDR3 DNA follows: TGTGCCAGCAGTTTCCAACTAGCGGGGTCCTACAATGAGCAGTTCTTC.

The chain recombines TRBV2 with TRBJ2-2, with D perhaps TRBD2 (5 bases). Per germline, CDR1 SNHLY and CDR2 FYNNEI. The CDR3 runs 12 residues. V was trimmed by 8 bases and J by 5 bases, leaving 9 bases between them. CDR3 coding DNA: TGTGCCAGCGCGGGTATTACCGGGGAGCTGTTTTTT. As protein: CASAGITGELFF.

This chain links TRBV28 with TRBJ2-7; 9 bases match TRBD2. The germline CDR1 and CDR2 sequences are MDHEN and SYDVKM. The V segment lost 6 bases and the J segment 6 bases; nucleotides outside the gene matches: 21. There are 18 residues in the CDR3. In DNA form, the CDR3 reads TGTGCCAGCAGCCTGACCCCGGGGGCGGGAGGGAGAGGCGGCGAGCAGTACTTC. It is translated as CASSLTPGAGGRGGEQYF.

The CDR3 DNA sequence: TGTGCCAGCAGCCTGGGGGCCGCAGGAAAACTGTTTTTT. This gives the protein CASSLGAAGKLFF. This chain joins TRBV14 and TRBJ1-4; tentatively, D is TRBD1 (6 bases). Trimming removed 4 bases at V and 10 bases at J, with 13 bases between. Germline-derived CDR1 and CDR2 are SGHDN and FVKESK. The CDR3 length is 13 residues. The whole variable domain, remainder taken from reference TRBV14 and TRBJ1-4, is EAGVTQFPSHSVIEKGQTVTLRCDPISGHDNLYWYRRVMGKEIKFLLHFVKESKQDESGMPNNRFLAERTGGTYSTLKVQPAELEDSGVYFCASSLGAAGKLFFGSGTQLSVL.

The chain links TRBV7-9 to TRBJ2-7, with 8 nucleotides matching TRBD2. V was pared by 8 bases and J by 2 bases, with 11 bases of the junction left unmatched. Germline V CDR1 and CDR2: SEHNR, FQNEAQ (reference sequence). This CDR3 is 15 amino acids long. In DNA form, the CDR3 reads TGTGCCAGCTCGATTGGTACTAGCGGAACCTACGAGCAGTACTTC. It yields the protein CASSIGTSGTYEQYF.

This clone was found a few times. The chain combines TRBV7-3 with TRBJ2-5; TRBD2 matches at 7 bases. The CDR3 has 11 amino acids. V trimming: 3 bases; J trimming: 13 bases; junction bases outside the gene matches: 5. CDR1 and CDR2 (germline): SGHTA, FQGTGA. The CDR3 nucleotides read TGTGCCAGCAGCTTCCGACTAGCTCGGTACTTC. This codes for CASSFRLARYF.

The chain carries TRBV5-5 and TRBJ2-1; 7 bases line up with TRBD1. The CDR3 sequence is 15 residues long. CDR1 and CDR2 from the germline V gene are SGHKS and YYEKEE (reference sequence). Trimming removed 1 base from V and 1 base from J; junction bases left unmatched: 2. CDR3 bases: TGTGCCAGCAGCTTGATACAGGGGTCCTACAATGAGCAGTTCTTC. Its translation is CASSLIQGSYNEQFF.

The chain is built from TRBV2 and TRBJ2-4; TRBD1 might be the D (6 bases). CDR3 size: 11 residues. Germline CDR1 is SNHLY and CDR2 is FYNNEI. V lost 7 bases to trimming and J lost 15 bases, with 16 bases between them. DNA for the CDR3: TGTGCCAGCATCAGAGGGGCAGGGGTGTACTTC. Translating it yields CASIRGAGVYF.

The chain combines TRBV2 with TRBJ2-1; TRBD2 agrees at 7 bases. The CDR3 runs 13 residues. V shed 6 bases and J 8 bases; nucleotides not matched to a gene: 7. Germline V gene data show CDR1 as SNHLY and CDR2 as FYNNEI. CDR3 coding DNA: TGTGCCAGCAGGGATGGACTAGGGGATGAGCAGTTCTTC. Protein sequence: CASRDGLGDEQFF. Combining the CDR3 with reference TRBV2 and TRBJ2-1 gives the whole variable domain EPEVTQTPSHQVTQMGQEVILRCVPISNHLYFYWYRQILGQKVEFLVSFYNNEISEKSEIFDDQFSVERPDGSNFTLKIRSTKLEDSAMYFCASRDGLGDEQFFGPGTRLTVL.

This chain joins TRBV5-4 and TRBJ2-7; D uncertain. V gave up 0 bases and J gave up 7 bases, with 8 bases separating them. Germline loops: CDR1 SGHNT, CDR2 YYREEE (reference sequence). This CDR3 is built from 12 residues. CDR3 sequence reads: CASSLGVGEQYF. Written as DNA, the CDR3 is TGTGCCAGCAGCTTGGGGGTTGGGGAGCAGTACTTC.

The chain uses TRBV30 and TRBJ2-7; 10 positions agree with TRBD2. Germline CDR1 reads GTSNPN; CDR2 reads SVGIG (reference sequence). The V segment lost 0 bases and the J segment 3 bases; nucleotides outside the gene matches: 8. The CDR3 length is 16 residues. The CDR3 DNA sequence: TGTGCCTGGAGTGTAAAGTGGTCTAGCGGGAGCTACGAGCAGTACTTC. Protein sequence: CAWSVKWSSGSYEQYF.

This clone was observed a few times. J is TRBJ1-1 and V is TRBV7-2, with D hard to call. CDR1 and CDR2 (germline): SGHTA, FQGNSA. The CDR3 is made up of 12 amino acids. The V end was cut by 5 bases, the J end by 9 bases, with 13 bases between. The CDR3 sequence: CASSPSGQQAFF. In nucleotides, the CDR3 is TGTGCCAGCAGCCCCTCGGGCCAGCAAGCTTTCTTT.

This clone was detected only a few times. The same CDR3 can be traced to other DNA sequences in this sample. This chain uses TRBV7-9 with TRBJ2-3; D call uncertain. Trimming pared 8 bases from V and 0 bases from J, leaving 3 bases between. Per the germline V gene, CDR1 is SEHNR and CDR2 is FQNEAQ (reference sequence). The CDR3 spans 11 residues. This chain's CDR3 is CASGSTDTQYF. Written as DNA, the CDR3 is TGTGCCAGCGGGAGCACAGATACGCAGTATTTT.

The chain is built from TRBV6-5 and TRBJ1-2; 9 bases are shared with TRBD1. Germline V gene lookup returns CDR1 MNHEY and CDR2 SVGAGI. The CDR3 extends over 15 amino acids. Unmatched junction bases numbered 11, after V lost 5 bases and J lost 7 bases. CDR3 nucleotides: TGTGCCAGCAGTCAGGGACAGGGAAAGGTCTCTGGCTACACCTTC. Protein: CASSQGQGKVSGYTF.

CDR3 sequence reads: CASSGGGDQETQYF. In nucleotides, the CDR3 is TGTGCCAGCAGCGGGGGTGGGGACCAAGAGACCCAGTACTTC. The V gene is TRBV5-4, the J gene TRBJ2-5; D tentatively fits TRBD1 or TRBD2 (5 bases each). The V end lost 4 bases, the J end lost 0 bases, and 10 bases lay between the germline ends. Looked up from germline, CDR1 is SGHNT and CDR2 is YYREEE (reference sequence). There are 14 residues in the CDR3.

The rearrangement joins TRBV11-2 to TRBJ2-4; possibly TRBD2 for D (6 bases). Deletions cut 0 bases from V and 0 bases from J, with 12 bases between. There are 17 residues in the CDR3. Germline assignment: CDR1 SGHAT and CDR2 FQNNGV. DNA of the CDR3: TGTGCCAGCAGCTTAGATCATTGGGACTTAGCCAAAAACATTCAGTACTTC. Translated, it gives CASSLDHWDLAKNIQYF.

About this clone: The identical CDR3 is also encoded by other nucleotide sequences in the sample. The chain employs TRBV28 and TRBJ2-7; D remains unclear. Trimming left V 5 bases short and J 6 bases short, with 8 bases between. The germline CDR1 and CDR2 sequences are MDHEN and SYDVKM. CDR3 size: 11 residues. The CDR3 spells CASSLRSEQYF. In DNA, the CDR3 is TGTGCCAGCAGTCTGAGGTCCGAGCAGTACTTC.

A single count supports this clone. The J gene is TRBJ2-1, the V gene TRBV5-1, with 15 nucleotides matching TRBD2. Trimming cost V 3 bases and J 6 bases; bases outside gene matches: 7. In germline, CDR1 is SGHRS, CDR2 YFSETQ. This CDR3 spans 17 amino acids. In DNA form, the CDR3 reads TGCGCCAGCAGCTCAGGACTAGCGGGAGGGAGGGCCAATGAGCAGTTCTTC. It is translated as CASSSGLAGGRANEQFF.

The chain employs TRBV5-4 and TRBJ2-1; TRBD2 matches at 8 bases. The V segment lost 3 bases and the J segment 7 bases; nucleotides outside the gene matches: 6. Per the germline V gene, CDR1 is SGHNT and CDR2 is YYREEE (reference sequence). This CDR3 contains 14 residues. The CDR3 here is CASSSPGLGNEQFF. In DNA, the CDR3 is TGTGCCAGCAGCTCTCCGGGACTAGGGAATGAGCAGTTCTTC.

The rearrangement uses TRBV9 and TRBJ2-1; 9 bases are a match to TRBD1. Germline lookup yields CDR1 SGDLS and CDR2 YYNGEE. The CDR3 spans 14 residues. V trimming: 0 bases; J trimming: 7 bases; junction bases outside the gene matches: 2. This CDR3 is CASSVVDRGNEQFF. CDR3 DNA: TGTGCCAGCAGCGTAGTGGACAGGGGAAATGAGCAGTTCTTC.